The 9 T cell receptor beta chains listed next were all sequenced from one sample in a study of cytomegalovirus exposure and HLA in healthy donors. The PCR ran on 60 Vbeta and 13 Jbeta primers. Using immunoSEQ multiplex PCR, the repertoire was profiled, and TCRdb retains in-frame clones only, with some absent. Here the sample spans about 120,000 clones, about 70% being singletons. The sequencing sample was made of PBMCs. Receptors were obtained from a human donor in good health.

With regard to this clone: One end of the junction is discordant with germline, which a read error may explain. The chain has TRBV7-7 and TRBJ2-2; 7 positions match TRBD1. CDR3 size: 17 residues. Germline assignment: CDR1 SSHAT and CDR2 FNYEAQ (reference sequence). CDR3 region: CASSSRLDRVSTGELFF. CDR3 DNA sequence: TGTGCTAGCAGCTCCCGCCTCGACAGGGTGTCCACCGGGGAGCTGTTTTTT.

This clone was seen a few times. At one end, the junction sequence differs from germline, possibly due to a read error. The gene calls are TRBV2 and TRBJ2-7; 9 positions match TRBD1. Germline V gene data show CDR1 as SNHLY and CDR2 as FYNNEI. The CDR3 has 13 residues. Written as DNA, the CDR3 is TGTGCCAGCAGTGGTCTAGACCGGGACAGGGCGGGGTTC. Its translation is CASSGLDRDRAGF.

In this sample, this clone turned up a few times. The rearrangement links TRBV27 to TRBJ1-1, with 9 positions matching TRBD1. The CDR3 has 14 residues. V dropped 3 bases and J dropped 5; count of bases not matched to a gene: 4. Per germline, CDR1 MNHEY and CDR2 SMNVEV (reference sequence). CDR3 region: CASSLTGGWTEAFF. The CDR3, as DNA: TGTGCCAGCAGTTTGACAGGGGGATGGACTGAAGCTTTCTTT.

This clone was seen only once. This chain uses TRBV7-3 with TRBJ2-1; 8 bases agree with TRBD2. Germline CDR1 and CDR2: SGHTA and FQGTGA. The CDR3 sequence is 15 residues long. The V gene end was trimmed by 1 base and the J gene end by 5 bases; junction bases not matched to a gene: 4. The CDR3 loop reads CASSLKRGWDNEQFF. The CDR3 nucleotides are TGTGCCAGCAGCTTAAAGCGGGGGTGGGACAATGAGCAGTTCTTC.

J is TRBJ2-5 and V is TRBV9; TRBD2 matches at 7 bases. V lost 0 bases to trimming and J lost 7 bases; unmatched junction nucleotides: 12. The germline CDR1 and CDR2 sequences are SGDLS and YYNGEE. CDR3 length: 16 amino acids. CDR3 DNA: TGTGCCAGCAGCGTAGGGGGAGCGGCTACGGGGGGGACCCAGTACTTC. It yields the protein CASSVGGAATGGTQYF.

The rearrangement joins TRBV27 to TRBJ2-1; weak D call: TRBD1 (6 bases). This CDR3 has 12 residues. V was trimmed by 2 bases and J by 13 bases, leaving 12 bases between them. CDR1 MNHEY and CDR2 SMNVEV come from the germline V gene (reference sequence). The CDR3 region has the DNA TGTGCCAGCAGTTTACGGGCAGGGGTACAGTTCTTC. It yields the protein CASSLRAGVQFF.

The CDR3 sequence is CASSPERGGTYNEQFF. The CDR3 DNA reads TGCGCCAGCAGCCCGGAGCGGGGGGGCACCTACAATGAGCAGTTCTTC. The chain recombines TRBV5-1 with TRBJ2-1; 10 bases are a match to TRBD2. The V gene's germline CDR1 is SGHRS and CDR2 YFSETQ. The CDR3 is 16 residues long. After removal of 4 bases from V and 2 bases from J, the junction contained 6 bases not matched to a gene.

This sequence joins TRBV5-1 and TRBJ1-2; 10 nucleotides agree with TRBD1. This CDR3 is 14 amino acids long. Germline-derived CDR1 and CDR2 are SGHRS and YFSETQ. V lost 4 bases, J lost 7 bases, and 7 bases stayed unmatched. CDR3 DNA sequence: TGCGCCAGCAGCCCTAACGACAGGGGGCCTGGCTACACCTTC. This sequence encodes CASSPNDRGPGYTF. The entire variable domain, with the rest obtained from reference TRBV5-1 and TRBJ1-2, is as follows: KAGVTQTPRYLIKTRGQQVTLSCSPISGHRSVSWYQQTPGQGLQFLFEYFSETQRNKGNFPGRFSGRQFSNSRSEMNVSTLELGDSALYLCASSPNDRGPGYTFGSGTRLTVV.

The rearrangement links TRBV25-1 to TRBJ2-7, with 10 bases lining up with TRBD1. Trimming took 7 bases from V and 3 from J; bases not matched to a gene: 9. The germline CDR1 and CDR2 sequences are MGHDK and SYGVNS. The CDR3 covers 15 residues. The chain's CDR3 is CASTGGRTGGYEQYF. CDR3 sequence (DNA): TGTGCCAGCACGGGTGGAAGGACAGGGGGCTACGAGCAGTACTTC.